One sample yielded the 30 T cell receptor beta chains listed below, sequenced in a study of CD8+CD57+ T cells in acquired aplastic anemia. Template material for TCR beta VDJ and CDR3 profiling consisted of genomic DNA. One entry per CDR3 protein results from TCRdb running MiXCR on the reads. The data hold about 98,000 distinct CDR3 sequences, with around 68% observed a single time. Previously, flow cytometry had revealed CD8+CD57+ cell expansion in the patients chosen for sequencing. The material sequenced was sorted CD4+, CD8+, or CD8+CD57+ T cells (not recorded which) from PBMCs. These receptors all come from a human donor with aplastic anemia.

The chain recombines TRBV10-2 with TRBJ2-7, with 10 bases aligning to TRBD2. Germline V gene data show CDR1 as WSHSY and CDR2 as SAAADI. CDR3 length: 16 residues. Trimming at V came to 6 bases and at J to 5 bases, leaving 13 bases not matched to a gene. CDR3 sequence (DNA): TGCGCCAGCAGACCCCTAGCGGGAGTTCGGGCCCACGAGCAGTACTTC. It translates to CASRPLAGVRAHEQYF.

The chain employs TRBV5-1 and TRBJ1-1; tentatively, D is TRBD1 (6 bases). Trimming took 4 bases from V and 5 from J, leaving 15 bases between them. This CDR3 spans 14 amino acids. Per the germline V gene, CDR1 is SGHRS and CDR2 is YFSETQ. The CDR3 nucleotides are TGCGCCAGCAGCGCCATTAACAGGGAAACTGAAGCTTTCTTT. Protein sequence: CASSAINRETEAFF.

The chain recombines TRBV2 with TRBJ2-7; 9 nucleotides agree with TRBD2. CDR3 length: 14 amino acids. Trimming cost V 6 bases and J 0 bases; bases outside gene matches: 3. Germline V gene sequence: CDR1 SNHLY, CDR2 FYNNEI. The CDR3: CASRSGGSSYEQYF. CDR3 sequence (DNA): TGTGCCAGCAGAAGCGGGGGGTCCTCCTACGAGCAGTACTTC.

The V and J genes are TRBV25-1 and TRBJ2-1; D possibly corresponds to TRBD2 (6 bases). CDR3 size: 17 residues. Germline V lookup: CDR1 MGHDK, CDR2 SYGVNS. V was clipped by 6 bases and J by 4 bases, with 22 bases between them. CDR3 bases: TGTGCCAGCAGCCAAACGGGCGCGCGTCGGGGGTACAATGAGCAGTTCTTC. It translates to CASSQTGARRGYNEQFF.

This sequence joins TRBV15 and TRBJ2-3; a possible D gene is TRBD2 (6 bases). CDR1 is LNHNV, CDR2 YYDKDF, per germline (reference sequence). The CDR3 spans 15 residues. Trimming removed 1 base at V and 1 base at J, with 9 bases between. DNA for the CDR3: TGTGCCACCAGCAGAGCCGCTAGCGGCACAGATACGCAGTATTTT. Translation: CATSRAASGTDTQYF.

V and J are TRBV20-1 and TRBJ2-1; 7 nucleotides line up with TRBD2. Trimming took 5 bases from V and 3 from J; bases not matched to a gene: 7. CDR3 length: 14 residues. The V gene's germline CDR1 is DFQATT and CDR2 SNEGSKA (reference sequence). CDR3: CSASFTGGYNEQFF. CDR3 nucleotides: TGCAGTGCTTCGTTCACGGGAGGCTACAATGAGCAGTTCTTC.

The rearrangement links TRBV15 to TRBJ2-1; D is uncertain. Trimming took 5 bases from V and 10 from J, leaving 9 bases between them. The CDR3 runs to 11 residues. Germline-derived CDR1 and CDR2 are LNHNV and YYDKDF (reference sequence). The CDR3 DNA sequence: TGTGCCACCAGCGCCCACCAGGAGCAGTTCTTC. Its protein product is CATSAHQEQFF.

This chain uses TRBV7-8 with TRBJ2-7; 9 positions match TRBD2. With 5 bases clipped from V and 3 bases from J, the junction kept 8 bases outside the gene matches. This CDR3 region has 15 residues. Germline CDR1 is SGHVS and CDR2 is FQNEAQ. The CDR3 sequence: CASSVDSGSNYEQYF. The CDR3 DNA is TGTGCCAGCAGCGTAGATAGCGGGAGCAACTACGAGCAGTACTTC.

This clonotype came up a few times. The gene calls are TRBV20-1 and TRBJ1-5; 7 nucleotides agree with TRBD1. Germline V gene sequence: CDR1 DFQATT, CDR2 SNEGSKA (reference sequence). The CDR3 consists of 16 residues. Losses at the gene ends were 1 base for V and 1 base for J; bases not matched to a gene: 7. This CDR3 reads CSARAMTGKSNQPQHF. CDR3 DNA: TGCAGTGCTAGAGCGATGACAGGGAAGAGCAATCAGCCCCAGCATTTT.

J is TRBJ1-5 and V is TRBV20-1; D gene uncertain. The ends were cut back, 0 bases at V and 2 bases at J, with 11 bases in the middle. There are 15 residues in the CDR3. Germline-derived CDR1 and CDR2 are DFQATT and SNEGSKA (reference sequence). CDR3 coding DNA: TGCAGTGCTAGAGATATAAGGGAGGGCAATCAGCCCCAGCATTTT. Translated: CSARDIREGNQPQHF.

The chain recombines TRBV18 with TRBJ2-2; D remains ambiguous. The length of the CDR3 is 15 residues. V dropped 2 bases and J dropped 5 bases, with 12 bases sitting between them. CDR1 is KGHSH and CDR2 is LQKENI in the germline V gene. The CDR3 loop reads CASSPSDDPTGELFF. The DNA of the CDR3 is TGTGCCAGCTCACCATCGGACGACCCGACCGGGGAGCTGTTTTTT.

The chain links TRBV10-2 to TRBJ2-7; D ambiguous. The germline V and J ends were trimmed by 10 bases and 0 bases, with 10 bases remaining between them. The CDR3 covers 12 residues. Per germline, CDR1 WSHSY and CDR2 SAAADI. CDR3 region: CAIQTDSYEQYF. CDR3 nucleotide sequence: TGCGCCATCCAGACGGACTCCTACGAGCAGTACTTC.

The V and J genes are TRBV19 and TRBJ1-1, with D perhaps matching TRBD1 (6 bases). The CDR3 consists of 15 residues. With 0 bases removed from V and 0 bases from J, the gap between germline ends came to 8 bases. Per germline, CDR1 LNHDA and CDR2 SQIVND (reference sequence). CDR3 coding DNA: TGTGCCAGTAGTATAGAAGGGGGGATGAACACTGAAGCTTTCTTT. Amino acid sequence: CASSIEGGMNTEAFF.

This rearrangement joins TRBV5-1 to TRBJ2-7; D is perhaps TRBD1 (5 bases). V gave up 0 bases and J gave up 4 bases, with 14 bases separating them. The germline CDR1 and CDR2 sequences are SGHRS and YFSETQ. The CDR3 totals 15 residues. CDR3 amino acids: CASSLAGRGLYEQYF. In DNA, the CDR3 is TGCGCCAGCAGCTTGGCCGGTAGGGGATTGTACGAGCAGTACTTC. Drawing the rest from reference TRBV5-1 and TRBJ2-7, the complete variable domain is KAGVTQTPRYLIKTRGQQVTLSCSPISGHRSVSWYQQTPGQGLQFLFEYFSETQRNKGNFPGRFSGRQFSNSRSEMNVSTLELGDSALYLCASSLAGRGLYEQYFGPGTRLTVT.

The genes are TRBV11-2 and TRBJ2-7; D remains unclear. The CDR3 runs 13 residues. V lost 1 base, J lost 4 bases, and 8 bases lay in between. Germline lookup yields CDR1 SGHAT and CDR2 FQNNGV. CDR3 sequence: CASSLVFGYEQYF. CDR3 sequence (DNA): TGTGCCAGCAGCTTAGTGTTTGGTTACGAGCAGTACTTC.

The J gene is TRBJ2-7, the V gene TRBV7-8, with D perhaps matching TRBD1 (5 bases). The CDR3 has 13 amino acids. Germline V lookup: CDR1 SGHVS, CDR2 FQNEAQ. Trimming pared 5 bases from V and 3 bases from J, leaving 11 bases between. CDR3 protein: CASSGIRDYEQYF. The CDR3 coding sequence is TGTGCCAGCAGCGGAATCAGGGACTACGAGCAGTACTTC. The full variable domain, completed using reference TRBV7-8 and TRBJ2-7, is GAGVSQSPRYKVAKRGQDVALRCDPISGHVSLFWYQQALGQGPEFLTYFQNEAQLDKSGLPSDRFFAERPEGSVSTLKIQRTQQEDSAVYLCASSGIRDYEQYFGPGTRLTVT.

The rearrangement uses TRBV20-1 and TRBJ2-6; 11 bases line up with TRBD1. The CDR3 is made up of 19 amino acids. Germline lookup yields CDR1 DFQATT and CDR2 SNEGSKA (reference sequence). The junction had 10 bases not matched to a gene; V was cut back by 1 base and J by 2 bases. CDR3 region: CSARVLGTGGVAGANVLTF. The CDR3 DNA reads TGCAGTGCTAGAGTTCTTGGGACAGGGGGAGTCGCTGGGGCCAACGTCCTGACTTTC.

This chain connects TRBV10-1 to TRBJ2-1, with TRBD2 matching over 12 bases. The CDR3 is made up of 14 amino acids. Germline V gene sequence: CDR1 WNHNN, CDR2 SYGVQD (reference sequence). V lost 4 bases to trimming and J lost 10 bases; unmatched junction nucleotides: 5. CDR3 nucleotides: TGCGCCAGCAGTGCAGTACTAGCGGGAGGCGAGCAGTTCTTC. It specifies CASSAVLAGGEQFF.

The chain joins TRBV2 to TRBJ2-3; D unclear. CDR3 length: 13 amino acids. CDR1 is SNHLY and CDR2 is FYNNEI in the germline V gene. Trimming pared 3 bases from V and 3 bases from J, leaving 7 bases between. Here the CDR3 reads CASSDGRTDTQYF. Written as DNA, the CDR3 is TGTGCCAGCAGTGATGGTCGAACAGATACGCAGTATTTT.

The rearrangement uses TRBV20-1 and TRBJ2-7, with 9 bases that match TRBD2. In germline, CDR1 is DFQATT, CDR2 SNEGSKA (reference sequence). CDR3 length equals 14 residues. Losses at the gene ends were 2 bases for V and 4 bases for J; bases not matched to a gene: 6. CDR3 nucleotides: TGCAGTGCTAGACGCGGGGGGGACGGGTACGAGCAGTACTTC. It specifies CSARRGGDGYEQYF.

This clonotype has a handful of counts. The V gene is TRBV10-2, the J gene TRBJ1-1, with a possible D match to TRBD1 (6 bases). This CDR3 has 15 residues. Trimming removed 5 bases from V and 1 base from J, with 14 bases in between. The germline gives CDR1 WSHSY, CDR2 SAAADI. CDR3 in amino acids: CASSPRRTANTEAFF. The CDR3 region has the DNA TGCGCCAGCAGTCCCCGTAGGACAGCGAACACTGAAGCTTTCTTT.

The genes are TRBV10-3 and TRBJ1-1, with 9 bases fitting TRBD1. The CDR3 extends over 15 amino acids. V dropped 4 bases and J dropped 3; count of bases not matched to a gene: 6. Looked up from germline, CDR1 is ENHRY and CDR2 is SYGVKD. The CDR3 loop is CAISGQGVRYTEAFF. The CDR3 DNA is TGTGCCATCAGTGGACAGGGGGTGAGGTACACTGAAGCTTTCTTT.

This clonotype has only a few counts. This chain joins TRBV19 and TRBJ2-7; possibly TRBD2 for D (5 bases). From germline, CDR1 is LNHDA and CDR2 SQIVND (reference sequence). This CDR3 spans 16 amino acids. The V gene lost 4 bases and the J gene lost 5 bases, with 21 bases spanning the gap. For the CDR3, the DNA is TGTGCCAGTAGTACAGGAGAGAGGGCGCACTTAGACGAGCAGTACTTC. It yields the protein CASSTGERAHLDEQYF.

This clonotype came up a few times. The chain is built from TRBV5-6 and TRBJ2-1, with D hard to call. Germline-derived CDR1 and CDR2 are SGHDT and YYEEEE. This CDR3 spans 17 amino acids. V lost 4 bases and J lost 4, with 21 bases in between. The CDR3 reads CASSLKSRRRRYNEQFF. The CDR3 DNA follows: TGTGCCAGCAGCCTCAAATCCAGGAGACGTCGTTACAATGAGCAGTTCTTC.

The chain recombines TRBV19 with TRBJ2-4; TRBD1 might be the D (6 bases). This CDR3 is built from 14 residues. Trimming shortened V by 5 bases and J by 1 base, and 9 bases separated the two germline ends. Germline lookup yields CDR1 LNHDA and CDR2 SQIVND (reference sequence). DNA for the CDR3: TGTGCCAGTAGTCCTACAGGGGCCAAAAACATTCAGTACTTC. Its protein product is CASSPTGAKNIQYF. Full variable domain (outside the CDR3, taken from reference TRBV19 and TRBJ2-4): DGGITQSPKYLFRKEGQNVTLSCEQNLNHDAMYWYRQDPGQGLRLIYYSQIVNDFQKGDIAEGYSVSREKKESFPLTVTSAQKNPTAFYLCASSPTGAKNIQYFGAGTRLSVL.

The chain recombines TRBV7-9 with TRBJ1-5; D unresolved. Trimming removed 5 bases from V and 0 bases from J, with 8 bases in between. Germline V gene data show CDR1 as SEHNR and CDR2 as FQNEAQ (reference sequence). The CDR3 spans 14 residues. The CDR3 loop reads CASSQGLSNQPQHF. Here the CDR3 DNA reads TGTGCCAGCAGCCAAGGACTTAGCAATCAGCCCCAGCATTTT.

The chain employs TRBV6-1 and TRBJ1-1; maybe TRBD1 (6 bases). Trimming shortened V by 4 bases and J by 5 bases, and 11 bases separated the two germline ends. The germline gives CDR1 MNHNS, CDR2 SASEGT. The CDR3 contains 13 residues. The CDR3 DNA follows: TGTGCCAGCAGTGGGTGGGGGGCAACTGAAGCTTTCTTT. It specifies CASSGWGATEAFF.

Sample share makes this clonotype medium-sized. The chain employs TRBV20-1 and TRBJ2-7; 9 bases map to TRBD2. This CDR3 is 17 amino acids long. V trimming: 0 bases; J trimming: 6 bases; junction bases outside the gene matches: 15. Per the germline V gene, CDR1 is DFQATT and CDR2 is SNEGSKA (reference sequence). CDR3 amino acids: CSARDLENSGSPLEQYF. The CDR3 nucleotides are TGCAGTGCTAGAGATCTCGAGAATAGCGGGAGCCCTCTCGAGCAGTACTTC.

This chain links TRBV20-1 with TRBJ2-7, with D hard to call. Looked up from germline, CDR1 is DFQATT and CDR2 is SNEGSKA (reference sequence). The ends were cut back, 2 bases at V and 2 bases at J, with 7 bases in the middle. This CDR3 is built from 12 residues. The CDR3 protein is CSARRPTYEQYF. As DNA, the CDR3 is TGCAGTGCTAGACGACCCACCTACGAGCAGTACTTC.

This clonotype was seen at least ten times. The chain combines TRBV6-4 with TRBJ1-2; D gene uncertain. The CDR3 is made up of 13 amino acids. The germline V gene encodes CDR1 MRHNA and CDR2 SNTAGT. Trimming left V 3 bases short and J 1 base short, with 6 bases between. CDR3 nucleotide sequence: TGTGCCAGCAGTGAGGACGGTAACTATGGCTACACCTTC. Encoded protein: CASSEDGNYGYTF.